These 9 T cell receptor beta chains originate from one sample sequenced in a study of T-cell reconstitution after alpha-beta-depleted transplantation in children. Construction of the TCRbeta library involved unique molecular identifiers. Each CDR3 protein is one row after TCRdb ran MiXCR on the PCR reads. The sample records 640,000 or so distinct CDR3 sequences, 16% being singletons. The sequencing here drew on PBMCs from the stem cell graft donor, taken from the stem cell graft. The source is a human donor who donated a stem cell graft to a child with acute myeloid leukemia.

This clonotype showed up many times. The V gene is TRBV12-3 or TRBV12-4, the J gene TRBJ2-3; D remains unclear. V was trimmed by 1 base and J by 0 bases, leaving 8 bases between them. This CDR3 contains 15 residues. The CDR3 protein is CASSLVLTSTDTQYF. CDR3 sequence (DNA): TGTGCCAGCAGTTTAGTTTTAACTAGCACAGATACGCAGTATTTT.

CDR3: CASSLGAGRGDEQFF. The CDR3 DNA reads TGTGCCAGCAGCTTAGGGGCCGGAAGAGGCGATGAGCAGTTCTTC. J is TRBJ2-1 and V is TRBV11-3; D unclear. The CDR3 consists of 15 residues. V shed 1 base and J shed 8 bases, with 15 bases lying between them. Per germline, CDR1 SGHNT and CDR2 YENEEA.

The rearrangement uses TRBV6-2 or TRBV6-3 and TRBJ2-1; 11 nucleotides match TRBD2. The CDR3 contains 18 residues. The germline V gene encodes CDR1 MNHEY and CDR2 SVGEGT. V lost 3 bases to trimming and J lost 0 bases; unmatched junction nucleotides: 7. CDR3 residues: CASSYASSGGSSYNEQFF. The CDR3 nucleotides read TGTGCCAGCAGTTATGCTTCTAGCGGGGGGAGCTCCTACAATGAGCAGTTCTTC.

V gene TRBV24-1 combines with J gene TRBJ1-2; TRBD1 aligns across 8 bases. This CDR3 region has 17 residues. Germline values: CDR1 KGHDR, CDR2 SFDVKD. V lost 1 base to trimming and J lost 8 bases; unmatched junction nucleotides: 14. As DNA, the CDR3 is TGTGCCACCAGTGATTTCGCACCCGGGACAGGCCCTGAGGGCTACACCTTC. This sequence encodes CATSDFAPGTGPEGYTF.

The V and J genes are TRBV5-1 and TRBJ2-5; weak D call: TRBD2 (5 bases). The CDR3 covers 14 residues. Trimming removed 1 base at V and 1 base at J, with 8 bases between. Germline CDR1 reads SGHRS; CDR2 reads YFSETQ. CDR3 nucleotides: TGCGCCAGCAGCTTGATGAGCGGCCAAGAGACCCAGTACTTC. Amino acid sequence: CASSLMSGQETQYF.

This chain joins TRBV25-1 and TRBJ1-2; 8 nucleotides align to TRBD1. V lost 1 base to trimming and J lost 2 bases; unmatched junction nucleotides: 12. Germline CDR1 reads MGHDK; CDR2 reads SYGVNS. The CDR3 consists of 18 residues. CDR3 loop: CASSEFFLGQGLNYGYTF. The CDR3 DNA reads as TGTGCCAGCAGTGAATTTTTCCTTGGACAGGGTTTAAACTATGGCTACACCTTC.

This clonotype was counted at least ten times. The CDR3 DNA follows: TGTGCCAGCAGTCCTCATAGGGACAGCCCTCCAGATACGCAGTATTTT. It encodes CASSPHRDSPPDTQYF. The chain recombines TRBV12-3 or TRBV12-4 with TRBJ2-3, with TRBD1 matching 7 bases. V trimming: 5 bases; J trimming: 4 bases; junction bases outside the gene matches: 12. The CDR3 spans 16 residues.

In this sample, this clonotype turned up a few times. The chain recombines TRBV7-9 with TRBJ2-7; 9 bases line up with TRBD1. Trimming at V came to 4 bases and at J to 5 bases, leaving 9 bases not matched to a gene. This CDR3 has 15 amino acids. CDR1 and CDR2 (germline): SEHNR, FQNEAQ (reference sequence). The DNA of the CDR3 is TGTGCCAGCAGCTCCAGGGGACAGGGTGTCCACGAGCAGTACTTC. Encoded protein: CASSSRGQGVHEQYF.

In its sample, this clonotype was seen many times. The V and J genes are TRBV12-3 or TRBV12-4 and TRBJ2-5; 7 bases are a match to TRBD1. This CDR3 has 14 amino acids. V dropped 5 bases and J dropped 4; count of bases not matched to a gene: 7. The CDR3 region has the DNA TGTGCCAGCAGTATACGACAGGGCAGAGAGACCCAGTACTTC. This codes for CASSIRQGRETQYF.